Presented here are 27 T cell receptor beta chains from one specimen sequenced in a study of T cells in Graves' hyperthyroidism and ophthalmopathy. Authors of the study amplified TCR beta CDR3 regions from RNA transcripts. Initially, a first-round RT-PCR of the TCR CDR3 employed the HTBI primer set. One entry per CDR3 protein, called by TCRdb with MiXCR from the multiplex PCR reads. This table holds 200,000 to 250,000 distinct CDR3 sequences, approximately 16% found once. The sequencing sample was made of blood. The receptor source for this set is a woman under 30 with Graves' ophthalmopathy.

The chain carries TRBV27 and TRBJ2-7, with D possibly being TRBD2 (6 bases). Germline V lookup: CDR1 MNHEY, CDR2 SMNVEV (reference sequence). V was cut by 5 bases and J by 3 bases, with 17 bases left in between. The CDR3 covers 15 residues. Written as DNA, the CDR3 is TGTGCCAGCAGTGCATGGGAGTCGGGGGTCTACGAGCAGTACTTC. It is translated as CASSAWESGVYEQYF.

This clonotype was counted at least ten times. The chain has TRBV7-6 and TRBJ2-3; D remains unclear. The V end was cut by 1 base, the J end by 2 bases, with 10 bases between. Germline CDR1 SGHVS, CDR2 FNYEAQ. The CDR3 extends over 15 amino acids. The CDR3 nucleotides are TGTGCCAGCAGCTTAGGGGTCACAACCACAGATACGCAGTATTTT. This encodes CASSLGVTTTDTQYF.

This clonotype was seen at least ten times. The chain links TRBV27 to TRBJ2-2; D is ambiguous. The CDR3 spans 15 residues. Trimming removed 0 bases from V and 6 bases from J, with 11 bases in between. Looked up from germline, CDR1 is MNHEY and CDR2 is SMNVEV (reference sequence). DNA for the CDR3: TGTGCCAGCAGTTTATCCCCTCTAATATCCGGGGAGCTGTTTTTT. It yields the protein CASSLSPLISGELFF.

This clonotype turned up a few times. V and J are TRBV4-3 and TRBJ2-1; 11 nucleotides agree with TRBD2. This CDR3 spans 15 amino acids. Trimming cost V 5 bases and J 8 bases; bases outside gene matches: 8. The germline CDR1 and CDR2 sequences are LGHNA and YSLEER. CDR3 in DNA: TGCGCCAGCAGCTCAACTAGCGGGAGAGGCTATGAGCAGTTCTTC. Its translation: CASSSTSGRGYEQFF.

In its sample, this clonotype was seen many times. The rearrangement uses TRBV9 and TRBJ2-1; 11 positions match TRBD1. V was pared by 0 bases and J by 9 bases, with 5 bases of the junction left unmatched. CDR3 length: 15 amino acids. Germline V gene data show CDR1 as SGDLS and CDR2 as YYNGEE. DNA for the CDR3: TGTGCCAGCAGCGTAGAAGGACAGGGGGCTGGTGAGCAGTTCTTC. This sequence encodes CASSVEGQGAGEQFF.

This clonotype appeared many times. This CDR3 is CASSPARTGPNTGELFF. The CDR3 DNA follows: TGTGCCAGCAGCCCCGCGCGGACAGGGCCCAACACCGGGGAGCTGTTTTTT. The V call is TRBV7-8, the J call TRBJ2-2, with 8 bases lining up with TRBD1. Germline CDR1 is SGHVS and CDR2 is FQNEAQ. The CDR3 runs 17 residues. The V segment lost 5 bases and the J segment 2 bases; nucleotides outside the gene matches: 10.

This clonotype was found many times. The gene calls are TRBV2 and TRBJ2-3; TRBD2 might be the D (6 bases). The CDR3 is 13 amino acids. V was pared by 3 bases and J by 5 bases, with 9 bases between. The germline CDR1 and CDR2 sequences are SNHLY and FYNNEI. The CDR3 sequence is CASSERGGDTQYF. The CDR3 bases are TGTGCCAGCAGTGAGAGGGGAGGAGATACGCAGTATTTT. The whole variable domain, filled in from reference TRBV2 and TRBJ2-3, reads EPEVTQTPSHQVTQMGQEVILRCVPISNHLYFYWYRQILGQKVEFLVSFYNNEISEKSEIFDDQFSVERPDGSNFTLKIRSTKLEDSAMYFCASSERGGDTQYFGPGTRLTVL.

This clonotype was observed a handful of times. This chain connects TRBV6-1 to TRBJ2-1; TRBD2 matches at 11 bases. Trimming took 3 bases from V and 3 from J; bases not matched to a gene: 10. CDR3 length: 18 residues. Germline V CDR1 and CDR2: MNHNS, SASEGT. This CDR3 is CASSDDPRLAGNYNEQFF. The CDR3 DNA is TGTGCCAGCAGTGACGACCCTAGACTAGCGGGAAACTACAATGAGCAGTTCTTC.

The chain uses TRBV13 and TRBJ2-2; weak D call: TRBD2 (6 bases). Looked up from germline, CDR1 is PRHDT and CDR2 is FYEKMQ (reference sequence). This CDR3 has 14 residues. Trimming pared 0 bases from V and 7 bases from J, leaving 9 bases between. CDR3 coding DNA: TGTGCCAGCAGCTTAGGCGGGAGATACGGGGAGCTGTTTTTT. Encoded protein: CASSLGGRYGELFF.

This clonotype showed up just a few times. This rearrangement joins TRBV25-1 to TRBJ2-3, with D tentatively TRBD1 or TRBD2 (7 bases each). CDR1 is MGHDK and CDR2 is SYGVNS in the germline V gene. V lost 3 bases to trimming and J lost 2 bases, with 24 bases between them. The CDR3 runs to 19 residues. As DNA, the CDR3 is TGTGCCAGCAGTGATCCAGGGGAGGGGGCCCACCTATCCACAGATACGCAGTATTTT. It yields the protein CASSDPGEGAHLSTDTQYF. The entire variable domain, with the rest obtained from reference TRBV25-1 and TRBJ2-3, is as follows: EADIYQTPRYLVIGTGKKITLECSQTMGHDKMYWYQQDPGMELHLIHYSYGVNSTEKGDLSSESTVSRIRTEHFPLTLESARPSHTSQYLCASSDPGEGAHLSTDTQYFGPGTRLTVL.

This clonotype came up a few times. The rearrangement uses TRBV5-5 and TRBJ1-2; D gene unclear. Trimming shortened V by 1 base and J by 7 bases, and 14 bases separated the two germline ends. Germline CDR1 and CDR2: SGHKS and YYEKEE (reference sequence). CDR3 length equals 14 residues. CDR3 bases: TGTGCCAGCAGCTTGTCGCGGGAGGGAGCTGGCTACACCTTC. Protein product: CASSLSREGAGYTF.

This clonotype showed up many times. The V call is TRBV2, the J call TRBJ2-1; D tentatively reads TRBD1 or TRBD2 (6 bases each). V was shortened by 7 bases and J by 6 bases, with 10 bases between the two germline ends. CDR1 and CDR2 from the germline V gene are SNHLY and FYNNEI. The CDR3 length is 12 residues. CDR3 region: CASIRGPNEQFF. DNA for the CDR3: TGTGCCAGCATACGGGGGCCCAATGAGCAGTTCTTC.

This clonotype was observed at least ten times. The rearrangement joins TRBV3-1 to TRBJ2-3, with D possibly matching TRBD2 (6 bases). The germline CDR1 and CDR2 sequences are LGHDT and YNNKEL (reference sequence). The length of the CDR3 is 15 residues. Trimming took off 1 base at V and 3 bases at J, with 11 bases between the two ends. As DNA, the CDR3 is TGTGCCAGCAGCCAAGTTGTGGGGAGGACAGATACGCAGTATTTT. Protein: CASSQVVGRTDTQYF.

This clonotype showed up many times. This chain joins TRBV7-6 and TRBJ1-1; D gene unclear. In germline, CDR1 is SGHVS, CDR2 FNYEAQ. The CDR3 totals 13 residues. V lost 10 bases to trimming and J lost 0 bases, with 12 bases between them. The CDR3 DNA reads as TGTGCCACCACGGACGGACTGAACACTGAAGCTTTCTTT. Its protein is CATTDGLNTEAFF. Full variable domain (rest looked up from reference TRBV7-6 and TRBJ1-1): GAGVSQSPRYKVTKRGQDVALRCDPISGHVSLYWYRQALGQGPEFLTYFNYEAQQDKSGLPNDRFSAERPEGSISTLTIQRTEQRDSAMYRCATTDGLNTEAFFGQGTRLTVV.

About this clonotype itself: A read error is possible here, since a much larger clone lies one base away. This rearrangement joins TRBV28 to TRBJ1-6, with no clear D. V was clipped by 4 bases and J by 18 bases, with 19 bases between them. CDR1 is MDHEN and CDR2 is SYDVKM in the germline V gene. This CDR3 contains 13 residues. The CDR3 region is CASSSRRGRAPHF. The CDR3 DNA follows: TGTGCCAGCAGTTCCAGGCGGGGTAGGGCCCCCCACTTT.

This clonotype has ten or more counts. The chain employs TRBV20-1 and TRBJ1-3; 11 nucleotides match TRBD1. CDR3 length: 15 residues. CDR1 is DFQATT and CDR2 is SNEGSKA in the germline V gene (reference sequence). The V segment lost 6 bases and the J segment 3 bases; nucleotides outside the gene matches: 7. The CDR3 spells CSASGQGAFGNTIYF. CDR3 nucleotide sequence: TGCAGTGCCTCTGGACAGGGGGCATTTGGAAACACCATATATTTT.

The gene calls are TRBV29-1 and TRBJ1-2; D is unresolved. Trimming took off 7 bases at V and 8 bases at J, with 11 bases between the two ends. The germline V gene encodes CDR1 SQVTM and CDR2 ANQGSEA. This CDR3 is built from 10 residues. The DNA for the CDR3 is TGCAGCGCTTTCAGTGGCGGCTACACCTTC. This translates into CSAFSGGYTF.

The V gene is TRBV7-9, the J gene TRBJ2-7; 9 bases fit TRBD1. CDR1 and CDR2 (germline): SEHNR, FQNEAQ (reference sequence). The CDR3 length is 15 residues. V was pared by 6 bases and J by 3 bases, with 9 bases of the junction left unmatched. CDR3 DNA: TGTGCCAGCAGTTCATGGGGACAGGGTATCTACGAGCAGTACTTC. Translated: CASSSWGQGIYEQYF.

This clonotype was seen at least ten times. This sequence joins TRBV20-1 and TRBJ1-2, with TRBD1 identical over 7 bases. This CDR3 spans 12 amino acids. V gave up 0 bases and J gave up 5 bases; unmatched junction bases: 0. The germline V gene has CDR1 DFQATT and CDR2 SNEGSKA (reference sequence). CDR3 region: CSAREGQYGYTF. The CDR3 DNA follows: TGCAGTGCTAGAGAGGGACAGTATGGCTACACCTTC.

In its sample, this clonotype was seen many times. This chain links TRBV7-9 with TRBJ1-3; no clear D. The CDR3 extends over 15 amino acids. V dropped 4 bases and J dropped 2 bases, with 12 bases sitting between them. Germline-derived CDR1 and CDR2 are SEHNR and FQNEAQ (reference sequence). Written as DNA, the CDR3 is TGTGCCAGCAGCTACTCGCTCCAGACTGGAAACACCATATATTTT. Its translation: CASSYSLQTGNTIYF.

The J gene is TRBJ2-1, the V gene TRBV4-2; 7 nucleotides line up with TRBD1. Per germline, CDR1 LGHNA and CDR2 YNFKEQ. Germline trimming cut 8 bases from V and 5 bases from J; bases unmatched to any gene: 18. This CDR3 contains 17 residues. This CDR3 is CASGRNWGQGENNEQFF. CDR3 DNA sequence: TGTGCCAGCGGCCGTAATTGGGGGCAGGGGGAAAACAATGAGCAGTTCTTC.

This clonotype was found many times. The CDR3 spells CASNRPGTSGNPQSSYNEQFF. The CDR3 nucleotides are TGTGCCAGCAACCGACCAGGGACTAGCGGGAACCCCCAAAGCTCCTACAATGAGCAGTTCTTC. The V and J genes are TRBV28 and TRBJ2-1, with 13 bases aligning to TRBD2. This CDR3 has 21 residues. Trimming at V came to 7 bases and at J to 0 bases, leaving 18 bases not matched to a gene. Germline assignment: CDR1 MDHEN and CDR2 SYDVKM.

This clonotype occurred many times. The genes are TRBV27 and TRBJ2-5; 9 bases line up with TRBD2. This CDR3 is built from 16 residues. With 2 bases clipped from V and 5 bases from J, the junction kept 9 bases outside the gene matches. CDR1 is MNHEY, CDR2 SMNVEV, per germline (reference sequence). Written as DNA, the CDR3 is TGTGCCAGCAGTTTAGAAGGTAGCGGGAGAGGTGAGACCCAGTACTTC. It codes for CASSLEGSGRGETQYF.

This clonotype was recorded at least ten times. V is TRBV18 and J is TRBJ2-4; the D is unclear. Trimming stripped 6 bases from V and 5 bases from J, with 11 bases between. The length of the CDR3 is 13 residues. From germline, CDR1 is KGHSH and CDR2 LQKENI. The CDR3 here is CASSDGRQNIQYF. The CDR3 DNA follows: TGTGCCAGCTCGGACGGCCGCCAAAACATTCAGTACTTC.

V and J are TRBV29-1 and TRBJ2-1; TRBD2 aligns across 13 bases. The CDR3 contains 16 residues. Germline assignment: CDR1 SQVTM and CDR2 ANQGSEA. J gave up 6 bases and V 6 bases, and 11 bases lay outside the gene matches. CDR3 protein: CSVSYPGTSGANEQFF. The CDR3 DNA is TGCAGCGTCTCCTACCCCGGGACTAGCGGGGCCAATGAGCAGTTCTTC.

This clonotype was seen at least ten times. This rearrangement joins TRBV27 to TRBJ2-7; possible D gene TRBD2, 6 bases. The germline V and J ends were trimmed by 6 bases and 5 bases, with 20 bases remaining between them. In germline, CDR1 is MNHEY, CDR2 SMNVEV (reference sequence). CDR3 length: 15 amino acids. This CDR3 is CASSFRTSGGDEQYF. The CDR3 DNA follows: TGTGCCAGCAGCTTTAGAACATCCGGCGGGGACGAGCAGTACTTC.

This clonotype was counted ten times or more. The chain joins TRBV4-1 to TRBJ2-3; TRBD2 agrees at 7 bases. The CDR3 is 15 amino acids. Germline V gene lookup returns CDR1 MGHRA and CDR2 YSYEKL. The junction had 6 bases not matched to a gene; V was cut back by 4 bases and J by 2 bases. The DNA for the CDR3 is TGCGCCAGCAGCCCGACTAGCCACAACACAGATACGCAGTATTTT. Translated: CASSPTSHNTDTQYF.